This T cell receptor beta chain was sequenced during a study of cytomegalovirus exposure and HLA in healthy donors. From germline, CDR1 is SNHLY and CDR2 FYNNEI. The CDR3 covers 16 residues. The primer mix had 60 Vbeta and 13 Jbeta primers. TCRdb's copy holds only in-frame clones and misses some; the assay was immunoSEQ multiplex PCR. The table lists under 200,000 clones, around four fifths of them singletons, with 1% in the top ten. With respect to this clone: Germline and junction disagree at one end, which may indicate a read error.

This chain uses TRBV2 with TRBJ1-2; 9 nucleotides align to TRBD1. The clonotype was recovered from a woman aged 45-60 years in good health and CMV-seropositive. Sequences were obtained from PBMCs. In DNA form, the CDR3 reads TGTGCCAGCCGTGAGGGACCCGGACAGGGGAACTATGGCTACACCTTC. It translates to CASREGPGQGNYGYTF. Full variable domain (remainder filled in from reference TRBV2 and TRBJ1-2): EPEVTQTPSHQVTQMGQEVILRCVPISNHLYFYWYRQILGQKVEFLVSFYNNEISEKSEIFDDQFSVERPDGSNFTLKIRSTKLEDSAMYFCASREGPGQGNYGYTFGSGTRLTVV.